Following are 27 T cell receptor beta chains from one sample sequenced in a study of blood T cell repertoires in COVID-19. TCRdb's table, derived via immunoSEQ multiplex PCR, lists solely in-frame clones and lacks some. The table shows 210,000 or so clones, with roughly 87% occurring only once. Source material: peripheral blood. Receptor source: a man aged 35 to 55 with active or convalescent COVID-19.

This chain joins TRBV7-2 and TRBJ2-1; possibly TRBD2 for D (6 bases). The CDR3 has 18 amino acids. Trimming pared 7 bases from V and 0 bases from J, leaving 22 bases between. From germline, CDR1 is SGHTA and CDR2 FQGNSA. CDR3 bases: TGTGCCAGCAACCCGGGTGGGGTTAGCGGAGCCTCCTACAATGAGCAGTTCTTC. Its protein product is CASNPGGVSGASYNEQFF. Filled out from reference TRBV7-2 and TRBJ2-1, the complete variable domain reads GAGVSQSPSNKVTEKGKDVELRCDPISGHTALYWYRQSLGQGLEFLIYFQGNSAPDKSGLPSDRFSAERTGGSVSTLTIQRTQQEDSAVYLCASNPGGVSGASYNEQFFGPGTRLTVL.

The CDR3 reads CASSSNRGQGGIYF. In nucleotides, the CDR3 is TGTGCCAGCAGCTCCAACAGGGGGCAAGGTGGCATATATTTT. The chain joins TRBV11-2 to TRBJ1-3; 9 positions match TRBD1. This CDR3 region has 14 residues. V lost 4 bases to trimming and J lost 12 bases; unmatched junction nucleotides: 10. CDR1 is SGHAT and CDR2 is FQNNGV in the germline V gene.

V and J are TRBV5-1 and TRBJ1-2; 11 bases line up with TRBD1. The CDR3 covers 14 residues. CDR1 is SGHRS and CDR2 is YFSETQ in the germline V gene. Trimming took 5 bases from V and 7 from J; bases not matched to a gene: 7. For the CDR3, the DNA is TGCGCCAGCAGTCAGGACAGGGGGCCGAGTGGCTACACCTTC. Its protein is CASSQDRGPSGYTF.

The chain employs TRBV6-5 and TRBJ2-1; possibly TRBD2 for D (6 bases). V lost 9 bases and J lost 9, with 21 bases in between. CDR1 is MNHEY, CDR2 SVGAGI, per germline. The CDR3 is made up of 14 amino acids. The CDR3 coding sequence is TGTGCCAGTGGGCCGCGGGGCACGGACGGTGAGCAGTTCTTC. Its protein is CASGPRGTDGEQFF.

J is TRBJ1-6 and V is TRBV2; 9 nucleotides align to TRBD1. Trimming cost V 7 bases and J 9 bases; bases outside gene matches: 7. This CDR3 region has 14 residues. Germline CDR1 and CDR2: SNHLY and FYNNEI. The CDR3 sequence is CASTDGTGISPLHF. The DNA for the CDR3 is TGTGCCAGCACGGACGGGACAGGGATTTCACCCCTCCACTTT.

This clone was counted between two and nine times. The CDR3 DNA reads TGTGCCAGCGCTCCCCCTCGGGCTAGCGGGAGGGTAGGGGAGCAGTTCTTC. Translation: CASAPPRASGRVGEQFF. The chain combines TRBV2 with TRBJ2-1, with 12 nucleotides matching TRBD2. Trimming took 8 bases from V and 10 from J; bases not matched to a gene: 18. Germline CDR1 and CDR2: SNHLY and FYNNEI. This CDR3 is 17 amino acids long.

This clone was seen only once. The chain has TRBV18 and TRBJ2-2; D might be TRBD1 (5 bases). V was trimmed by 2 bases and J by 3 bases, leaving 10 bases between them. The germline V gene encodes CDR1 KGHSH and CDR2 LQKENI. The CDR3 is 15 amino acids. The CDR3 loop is CASSPVQVDTGELFF. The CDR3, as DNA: TGTGCCAGCTCACCAGTACAGGTAGACACCGGGGAGCTGTTTTTT.

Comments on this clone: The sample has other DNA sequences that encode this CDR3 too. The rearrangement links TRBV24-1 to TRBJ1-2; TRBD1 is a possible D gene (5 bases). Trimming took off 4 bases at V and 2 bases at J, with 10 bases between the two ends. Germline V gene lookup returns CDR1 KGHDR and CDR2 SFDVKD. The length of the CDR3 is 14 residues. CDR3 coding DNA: TGTGCCACCAGTGACACTCCAGGGAACTATGGCTACACCTTC. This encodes CATSDTPGNYGYTF.

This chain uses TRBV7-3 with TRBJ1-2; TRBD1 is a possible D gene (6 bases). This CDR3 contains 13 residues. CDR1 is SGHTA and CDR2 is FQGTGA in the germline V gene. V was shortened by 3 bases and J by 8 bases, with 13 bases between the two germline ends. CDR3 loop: CASSLGGGEGYTF. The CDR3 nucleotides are TGTGCCAGCAGCTTGGGCGGGGGCGAGGGCTACACCTTC. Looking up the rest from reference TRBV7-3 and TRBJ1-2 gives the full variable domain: GAGVSQTPSNKVTEKGKYVELRCDPISGHTALYWYRQSLGQGPEFLIYFQGTGAADDSGLPNDRFFAVRPEGSVSTLKIQRTERGDSAVYLCASSLGGGEGYTFGSGTRLTVV.

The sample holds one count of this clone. The CDR3 reads CASSEFRTGKNIQYF. The CDR3 nucleotides read TGCGCCAGCAGTGAGTTTAGGACAGGGAAAAACATTCAGTACTTC. This chain connects TRBV10-2 to TRBJ2-4; 8 nucleotides match TRBD1. CDR3 length: 15 residues. Losses at the gene ends were 1 base for V and 4 bases for J; bases not matched to a gene: 3. The V gene's germline CDR1 is WSHSY and CDR2 SAAADI.

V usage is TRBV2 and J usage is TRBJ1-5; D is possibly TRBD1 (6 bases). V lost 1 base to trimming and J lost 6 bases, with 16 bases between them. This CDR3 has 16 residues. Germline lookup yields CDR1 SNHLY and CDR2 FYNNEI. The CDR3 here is CASSEEGWAGVQPQHF. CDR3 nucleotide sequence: TGTGCCAGCAGTGAAGAGGGGTGGGCAGGGGTTCAGCCCCAGCATTTT.

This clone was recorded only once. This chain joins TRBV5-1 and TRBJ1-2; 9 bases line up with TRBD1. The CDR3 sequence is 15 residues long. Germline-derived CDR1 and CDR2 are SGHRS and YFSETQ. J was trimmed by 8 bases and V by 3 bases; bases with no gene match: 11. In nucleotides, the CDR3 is TGCGCCAGCAGCTCAGGGGACAGGGAGAGAATGGGCTACACCTTC. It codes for CASSSGDRERMGYTF.

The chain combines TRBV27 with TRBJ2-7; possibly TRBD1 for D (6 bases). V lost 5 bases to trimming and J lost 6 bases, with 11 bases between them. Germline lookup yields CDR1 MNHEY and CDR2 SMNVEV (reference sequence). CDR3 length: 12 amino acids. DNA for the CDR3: TGTGCCAGCAGTCCGACAGGAGGCGAGCAGTACTTC. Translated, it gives CASSPTGGEQYF.

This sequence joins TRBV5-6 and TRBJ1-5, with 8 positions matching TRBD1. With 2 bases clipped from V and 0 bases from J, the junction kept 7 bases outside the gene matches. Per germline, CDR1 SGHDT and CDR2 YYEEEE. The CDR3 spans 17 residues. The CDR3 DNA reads TGTGCCAGCAGCTTCTTCAGGACAGGGCTTAGCAATCAGCCCCAGCATTTT. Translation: CASSFFRTGLSNQPQHF.

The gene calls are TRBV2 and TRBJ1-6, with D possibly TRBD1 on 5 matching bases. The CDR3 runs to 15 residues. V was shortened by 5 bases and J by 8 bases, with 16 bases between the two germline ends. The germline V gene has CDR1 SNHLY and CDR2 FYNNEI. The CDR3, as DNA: TGTGCCAGCAGTCCGACCGGGAGGGGCGATTCACCCCTCCACTTT. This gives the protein CASSPTGRGDSPLHF.

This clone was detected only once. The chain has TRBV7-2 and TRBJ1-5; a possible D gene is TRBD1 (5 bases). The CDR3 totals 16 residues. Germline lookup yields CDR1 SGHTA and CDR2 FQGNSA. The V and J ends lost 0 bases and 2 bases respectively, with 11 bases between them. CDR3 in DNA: TGTGCCAGCAGCTTAGCGGGAGGCAGGGGCAATCAGCCCCAGCATTTT. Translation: CASSLAGGRGNQPQHF.

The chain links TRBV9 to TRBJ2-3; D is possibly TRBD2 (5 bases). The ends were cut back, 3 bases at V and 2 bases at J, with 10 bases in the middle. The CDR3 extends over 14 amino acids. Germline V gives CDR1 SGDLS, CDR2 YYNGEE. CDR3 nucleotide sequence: TGTGCCAGCAGCGGTGGACTTGTCACAGATACGCAGTATTTT. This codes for CASSGGLVTDTQYF.

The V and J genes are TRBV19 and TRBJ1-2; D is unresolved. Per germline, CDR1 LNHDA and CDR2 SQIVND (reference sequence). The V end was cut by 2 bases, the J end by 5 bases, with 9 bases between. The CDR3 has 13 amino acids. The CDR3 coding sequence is TGTGCCAGTAGTATATCGCGCGAATATGGCTACACCTTC. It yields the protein CASSISREYGYTF.

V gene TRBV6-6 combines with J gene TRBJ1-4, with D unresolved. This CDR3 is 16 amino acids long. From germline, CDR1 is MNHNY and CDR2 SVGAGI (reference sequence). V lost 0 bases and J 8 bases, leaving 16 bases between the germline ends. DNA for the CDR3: TGTGCCAGCAGTTACTCGGACCCAAAAGGGAGCGAAAAACTGTTTTTT. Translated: CASSYSDPKGSEKLFF.

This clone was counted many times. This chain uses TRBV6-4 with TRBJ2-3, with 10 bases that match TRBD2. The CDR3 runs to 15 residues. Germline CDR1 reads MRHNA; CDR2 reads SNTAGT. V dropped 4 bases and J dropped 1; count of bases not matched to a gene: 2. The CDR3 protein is CASSALAGGTDTQYF. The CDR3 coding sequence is TGTGCCAGCAGTGCCCTAGCGGGGGGCACAGATACGCAGTATTTT.

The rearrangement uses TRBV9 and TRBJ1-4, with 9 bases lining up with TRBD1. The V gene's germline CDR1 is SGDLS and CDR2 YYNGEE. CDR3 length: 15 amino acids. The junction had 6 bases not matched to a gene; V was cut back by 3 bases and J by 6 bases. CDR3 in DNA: TGTGCCAGCAGCGCTCGGGACAGGGTATATGAAAAACTGTTTTTT. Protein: CASSARDRVYEKLFF.

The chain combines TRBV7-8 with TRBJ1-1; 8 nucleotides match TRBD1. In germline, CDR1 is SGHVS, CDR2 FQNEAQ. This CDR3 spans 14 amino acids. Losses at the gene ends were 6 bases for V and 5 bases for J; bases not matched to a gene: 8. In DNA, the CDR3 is TGTGCCAGCAGTCAGAACAGGGGGGGAACTGAAGCTTTCTTT. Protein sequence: CASSQNRGGTEAFF.

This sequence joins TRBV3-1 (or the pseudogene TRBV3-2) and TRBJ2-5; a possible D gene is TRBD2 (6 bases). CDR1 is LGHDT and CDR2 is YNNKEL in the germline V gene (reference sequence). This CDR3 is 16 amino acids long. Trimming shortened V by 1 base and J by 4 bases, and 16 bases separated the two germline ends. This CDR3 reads CASSQVGRREGETQYF. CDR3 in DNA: TGTGCCAGCAGCCAAGTTGGTCGGAGGGAAGGAGAGACCCAGTACTTC.

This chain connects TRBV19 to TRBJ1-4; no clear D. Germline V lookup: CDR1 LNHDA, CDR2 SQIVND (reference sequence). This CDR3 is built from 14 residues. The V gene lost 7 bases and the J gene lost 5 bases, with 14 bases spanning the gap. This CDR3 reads CASTPPGANEKLFF. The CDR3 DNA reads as TGTGCCAGTACCCCCCCGGGAGCGAATGAAAAACTGTTTTTT.

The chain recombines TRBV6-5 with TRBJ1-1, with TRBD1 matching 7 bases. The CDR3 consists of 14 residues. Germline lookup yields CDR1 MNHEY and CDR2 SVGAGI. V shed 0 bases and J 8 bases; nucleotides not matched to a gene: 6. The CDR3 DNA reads TGTGCCAGCAGTTACTCGGACTTGGACAGGGAAGCTTTCTTT. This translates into CASSYSDLDREAFF.

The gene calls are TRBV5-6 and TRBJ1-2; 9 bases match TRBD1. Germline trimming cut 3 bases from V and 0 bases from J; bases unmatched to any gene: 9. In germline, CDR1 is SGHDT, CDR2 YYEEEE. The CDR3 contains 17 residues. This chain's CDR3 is CASSWRQGGFANYGYTF. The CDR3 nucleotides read TGTGCCAGCAGCTGGCGACAGGGGGGTTTTGCTAACTATGGCTACACCTTC.

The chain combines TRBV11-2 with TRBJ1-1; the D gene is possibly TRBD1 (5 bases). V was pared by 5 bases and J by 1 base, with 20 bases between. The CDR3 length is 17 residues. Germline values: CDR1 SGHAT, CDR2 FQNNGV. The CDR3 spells CASSGSKRGGRNTEAFF. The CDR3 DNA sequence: TGTGCCAGCAGCGGGTCCAAGAGGGGAGGGCGGAACACTGAAGCTTTCTTT.